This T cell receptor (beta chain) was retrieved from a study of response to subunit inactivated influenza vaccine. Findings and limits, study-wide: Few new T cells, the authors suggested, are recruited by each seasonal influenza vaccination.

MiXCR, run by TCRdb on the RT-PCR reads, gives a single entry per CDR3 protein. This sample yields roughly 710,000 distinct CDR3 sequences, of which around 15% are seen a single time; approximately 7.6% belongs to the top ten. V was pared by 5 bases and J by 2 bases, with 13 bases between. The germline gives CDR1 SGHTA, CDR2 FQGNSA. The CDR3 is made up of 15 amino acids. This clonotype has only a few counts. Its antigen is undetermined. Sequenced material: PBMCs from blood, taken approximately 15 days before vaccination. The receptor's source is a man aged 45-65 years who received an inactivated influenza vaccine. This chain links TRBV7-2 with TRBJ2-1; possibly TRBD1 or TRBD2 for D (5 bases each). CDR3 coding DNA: TGTGCCAGCAGCCCAGCTGTGGGGGCCTACAATGAGCAGTTCTTC. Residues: CASSPAVGAYNEQFF.